Detailed here is one T cell receptor (beta chain). Its antigen is not yet known. No qualities accompany the bases; no much larger clone lies one base away. The cohort comprised approximately 700 healthy bone marrow donors. Cohort members were all nominally healthy when sampled, although unrecorded immune exposures were likely present. The donor tested CMV seropositive and was one of the 289 seropositive cohort members. A peripheral blood sample was collected from each donor, and TCR beta sequencing was performed on peripheral blood mononuclear cells. Genomic DNA was extracted from the blood cell samples with the Qiagen DNeasy Blood Extraction Kit. Library prep was done by the immunoSEQ multiplex PCR assay. A mixture of 60 forward primers for TCR Vbeta segments and 13 reverse primers for TCR Jbeta segments was used in the multiplex PCR. The CDR3 region of rearranged TCR beta genes was amplified from genomic DNA with a multiplex PCR assay. Amplified TCR beta libraries were sequenced as 87-base-pair reads on the Illumina HiSeq System. In the paper's pipeline: In a later analysis, some 80 million unique TCR beta chains were counted across the roughly 610 repertoires, and roughly 10 million of these chains were shared by at least two donors. Raw reads were error-corrected and collapsed into unique sequences with a nearest-neighbor algorithm that merged closely related sequences to remove PCR and sequencing errors. To assign V, D and J gene segments, CDR3 sequences were aligned to IMGT reference sequences. For a sequence to be retained, at least a six-nucleotide match to both a V gene segment and a J gene segment was required. Rearrangements were classified as productive when the CDR3 lacked stop codons and remained in frame with V and J, and all other rearrangements were classified as non-productive. Following IMGT convention, CDR3 was defined as the stretch from the second conserved V-encoded cysteine up to the conserved J-encoded phenylalanine. The earlier analysis of more than 450 of the donors excluded sequences that lacked an unambiguous match to a single V gene segment. In an earlier analysis of 587 of the donors, V segments were called functional above 56.7% productive rearrangements and were called segregating when the between-donor standard deviation exceeded 5%. A statistical classification framework was built to diagnose cytomegalovirus status from the catalog of TCR beta chain sequences. A later analysis assigned V and J genes by comparing TCR nucleotide sequences with IMGT/GENE-DB human TR gene sequences. A later analysis assigned CDR3 sequences and most-parsimonious VDJ recombination scenarios with the TCRdist pipeline. A later analysis defined each TCR beta chain by its CDR3 amino acid sequence plus V-gene family, and excluded reads lacking a unique V-gene family. As a way to deal with suspected cross-contamination and a sequencing artifact, a later analysis dropped over 550 nucleotide sequences that were highly shared and had low generation probability. For each public chain, a later analysis derived a clonal expansion index from normalized ranks of inferred template counts within each repertoire. Generation probabilities in a later analysis came from a VDJ recombination model fitted to out-of-frame rearrangements, and those results were checked against IGoR. In a later analysis, TCR-TCR, TCR-HLA and TCR-CMV co-occurrence was scored with hypergeometric tests, and a repertoire-size bias correction was applied to TCR pairs. False discovery rates were estimated in a later analysis by permuting HLA or CMV assignments 20 times. In a later analysis, co-occurring TCRs were grouped using DBSCAN, with TCRdist sequence similarity added in when clustering inside HLA-allele-positive subsets. Repertoires with fewer than 30,000 or more than 120,000 public chains were left out of co-occurrence clustering, as were four to six repertoires with anomalous nucleotide sharing. Imported from immuneACCESS, the table was reduced by TCRdb to in-frame sequences with V and J called. These copies leave out some clones; in studies compared against another copy, an unresolved V gene accounts for under half, and the cause of the remainder is not known. From that table come the V and J calls and clone size; the DNA was used to work out D and trimming. This sample has about 190,000 clones in its table, and under 85% of those were observed once. About 9.4% of the sample lies in the top ten.

This entry is derived from a study of cytomegalovirus exposure and HLA in healthy donors (TCRdb year 2017). About the investigation overall: In an earlier analysis of some 610 of the donors, approximately 300 Gb of sequence data and about 110 million unique TCR beta sequences from 180 million or so T cells were reported. Approximately 300 gigabases of sequencing data and 70 million to 100 million unique TCR sequences made up an early release that covered about 640 HLA-typed donors. Of the 350 to 450 genotyped donors, about 80% fell in the genetic ancestry cluster associated with self-reported Caucasian donors. The aim of the study was to test whether cataloging public T cell receptors could identify signatures of past pathogen exposure. The study profiled the T cell repertoires of under 850 subjects by immunosequencing and related them to cytomegalovirus serostatus. Along with the approximately 650-subject first cohort, a separate validation cohort of more than 90 different subjects was used. High-throughput TCR immunosequencing, statistical association of individual TCRs with disease status, and machine learning were combined to predict cytomegalovirus infection status. A later analysis re-examined previously published TCR beta repertoires from roughly 720 donors and added high-resolution HLA genotyping to investigate patterns of TCR occurrence. Rather than drawing on any new phenotypic data, the later analysis identified candidate immune exposures from TCR beta sequences and the way those sequences occurred across donors. An earlier analysis of 500 to 650 of the donors applied high-throughput TCR beta sequencing to assess whether each TCR beta V gene segment acted as functional or pseudogenic. Alongside the repertoire data, information on donor age, sex, ethnicity and CMV serostatus was compiled. A later genetic analysis took genome-wide SNP genotypes for about three fifths of the 666 donors and used that subset as a discovery cohort. Every discovery cohort repertoire had been produced on one sequencing platform. HLA typing covered class I and class II loci at four-digit resolution. Typing coverage differed by locus: A, B, C, DRB1 and DQB1 were typed in about 620-630 donors, DQA1 in around 500, DPA1 in approximately 600, and DPB1 in just under 490. Several DR-DQ haplotypes were treated as single units for association and clustering because of strong linkage in the cohort. Among about 390 genotyped donors of the cohort, an average of roughly 240,000 unique TCR beta nucleotide sequences were sequenced per donor, around a sixth of them non-productive.

Reading from cysteine to phenylalanine, the CDR3 counts 15 amino acids. This entry keeps only the CDR3 DNA: 45 bases, framed from base 1. The germline V gene yields SGHAT for CDR1 and FQNNGV for CDR2. At the junction V is shortened by 5 bases and J by 7 bases; bases outside the gene matches: 8. The investigation overall reported the following: In a later analysis, most CMV-associated TCR beta chains were found to appear HLA-restricted, with HLA associations seemingly driven largely by CMV exposure. Because HLA typing was missing for some donors at each locus, association tests included only the typed subset. The earlier analysis of around 600 of the donors excluded some 16 rarely observed V segments, including chromosome 9 orphons, because counts were too low. The classifier was reported to diagnose cytomegalovirus status with high specificity and sensitivity in both the original and validation cohorts. In vitro tests confirmed that three of the cytomegalovirus-associated TCR beta chains recognize cytomegalovirus antigens. The authors suggested that the approach could potentially be generalized to other disease states and immunological phenotypes. A group of highly shared sequence variants was considered likely to be a technical artifact of the sequencing pipeline. Some IMGT-functional V segments, including TRBV6-2 and TRBV6-3, could not be distinguished by the 87-base-pair reads and were therefore excluded. When HLA alleles, especially DR and DQ, strongly co-occurred, TCR associations were difficult to assign to individual alleles. According to a later analysis, TCR association rates differed among HLA loci, with DRB1 alleles showing the most associated TCRs and HLA-C alleles showing the fewest. Specific HLA alleles were associated with 15,000 to 20,000 TCR beta sequences at a false discovery rate of 0.05 in a later analysis. Roughly uniform sequencing depth across donors was assumed in presence/absence analyses, although this assumption may not hold. In the study, 150 to 200 TCR beta chains were listed as associated with cytomegalovirus. In this cohort, only TCR beta chains were sequenced, and detectable features were limited by the absence of alpha or paired-chain data. In an earlier analysis of under 600 of the donors, most TCR beta V segments were observed in productive rearrangements about 87% or about 30% of the time, broadly matching IMGT annotations. Most TCR sequences were seen in very few donors, while some public TCRs were found in many individuals. Compared with the approximately 700-donor mean, donors in an Asian-associated ancestry cluster had fewer N-insertions in productive TCRs, according to a later genetic analysis. In a later analysis, several top co-occurrence clusters were reported to appear linked to parvovirus B19, influenza, CMV and Epstein-Barr virus. A further reported finding was that TCR beta sequences accurately predicted the HLA-A and HLA-B alleles for most subjects in the first cohort. An association between a missense DCLRE1C variant and V-gene and J-gene trimming of TCR beta chains was found in a later genetic analysis and replicated in an independent cohort. Linkage disequilibrium might explain the correlated functional status among segregating V segments, but an unknown experimental factor could not be excluded. In a later analysis, HLA-associated TCR beta chains showed more clonal expansion and lower generation probabilities than non-associated chains that were equally common. CMV serostatus was the only immune exposure information available for the cohort.

Recombination joined TRBV11-2 with TRBJ2-3; the junction holds 11 bases that match TRBD1. Sequencing was done on a sample of PBMCs. The TCR comes from a woman aged 45 to 65 in good health and CMV-seropositive. In nucleotides, the sequence is TGTGCCAGCAGCCACCGGACAGGGGGCAGGAATACGCAGTATTTT. This translates into CASSHRTGGRNTQYF.